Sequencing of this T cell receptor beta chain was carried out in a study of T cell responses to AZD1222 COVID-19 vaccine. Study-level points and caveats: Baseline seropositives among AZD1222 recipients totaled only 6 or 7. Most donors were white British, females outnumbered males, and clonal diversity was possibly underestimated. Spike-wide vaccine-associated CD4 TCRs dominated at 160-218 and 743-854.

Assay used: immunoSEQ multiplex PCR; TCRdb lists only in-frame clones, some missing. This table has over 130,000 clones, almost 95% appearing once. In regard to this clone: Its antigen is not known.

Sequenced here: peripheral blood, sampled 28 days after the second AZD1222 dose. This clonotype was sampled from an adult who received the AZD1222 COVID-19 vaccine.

Here the CDR3 reads CASSPEGRKANYGYTF. The CDR3 DNA reads TGTGCCAGCAGTCCGGAGGGACGGAAAGCTAACTATGGCTACACCTTC. The chain joins TRBV28 to TRBJ1-2; possibly TRBD1 for D (5 bases). CDR1 is MDHEN and CDR2 is SYDVKM in the germline V gene. The CDR3 has 16 amino acids. The V and J ends lost 5 bases and 0 bases respectively, with 16 bases between them.